These 32 T cell receptor beta chains share one sample of origin, sequenced in a study of blood T cell repertoires in COVID-19. Clones were sequenced by immunoSEQ multiplex PCR, and TCRdb holds only the in-frame ones, with some missing. The table has approximately 300,000 clones, more than 75% seen once; the top ten hold 1.5% to 2%. Specimen: peripheral blood. The source of these receptors is a woman aged 45 to 65 with acute or convalescent COVID-19.

This chain links TRBV10-2 with TRBJ1-1, with 7 bases aligning to TRBD1. V lost 3 bases and J lost 1; bases outside the gene matches: 2. The germline V gene encodes CDR1 WSHSY and CDR2 SAAADI. This CDR3 is 14 amino acids long. DNA for the CDR3: TGCGCCAGCAGTGAACGGACAGGGAACACTGAAGCTTTCTTT. Translated, it gives CASSERTGNTEAFF.

The chain combines TRBV19 with TRBJ2-2; TRBD1 might be the D (6 bases). The CDR3 is 16 residues long. CDR1 is LNHDA and CDR2 is SQIVND in the germline V gene (reference sequence). V was trimmed by 6 bases and J by 1 base, leaving 15 bases between them. The CDR3 region is CASRPRWGRNTGELFF. The CDR3 nucleotides read TGTGCCAGTAGACCCCGGTGGGGGCGGAACACCGGGGAGCTGTTTTTT.

The rearrangement links TRBV7-9 to TRBJ2-7; no reliable D call. Germline assignment: CDR1 SEHNR and CDR2 FQNEAQ (reference sequence). The CDR3 covers 11 residues. Trimming took off 3 bases at V and 3 bases at J, with 3 bases between the two ends. Here the CDR3 reads CASSFNYEQYF. DNA for the CDR3: TGTGCCAGCAGCTTTAACTACGAGCAGTACTTC.

Details on this clone: The same CDR3 arises from other DNA sequences in this sample as well. The chain couples TRBV9 to TRBJ1-4; TRBD1 aligns across 8 bases. V shed 0 bases and J 8 bases; nucleotides not matched to a gene: 3. Per the germline V gene, CDR1 is SGDLS and CDR2 is YYNGEE. The CDR3 runs 14 residues. This CDR3 reads CASSVGQGREKLFF. In nucleotides, the CDR3 is TGTGCCAGCAGCGTAGGACAGGGGAGGGAAAAACTGTTTTTT.

The V and J genes are TRBV7-2 and TRBJ1-6; a possible D gene is TRBD1 (5 bases). The germline CDR1 and CDR2 sequences are SGHTA and FQGNSA. The CDR3 totals 15 residues. Trimming cost V 7 bases and J 6 bases, with 16 bases left between them. The CDR3 region has the DNA TGTGCCAGCAATCCAAGGGGAGGGATTAATTCACCCCTCCACTTT. Its translation: CASNPRGGINSPLHF.

This rearrangement joins TRBV5-8 to TRBJ2-3; tentative D call: TRBD2 (6 bases). The germline V gene encodes CDR1 SGHTS and CDR2 YDEGEE. The CDR3 has 14 amino acids. V shed 0 bases and J shed 3 bases, with 8 bases lying between them. The CDR3 loop reads CASSLAGGTDTQYF. DNA for the CDR3: TGTGCCAGCAGCTTGGCCGGGGGAACAGATACGCAGTATTTT.

CDR3 region: CASSKCPSGVGESPLHF. CDR3 sequence (DNA): TGTGCCAGCAGCAAATGCCCCTCCGGTGTCGGGGAATCACCCCTCCACTTT. J is TRBJ1-6 and V is TRBV21-1. TRBV21-1 is shown as a pseudogene. The CDR3 consists of 17 residues.

The chain carries TRBV5-1 and TRBJ1-5, with 11 positions matching TRBD1. Germline V gives CDR1 SGHRS, CDR2 YFSETQ. V shed 0 bases and J 5 bases; nucleotides not matched to a gene: 7. This CDR3 has 17 amino acids. CDR3 residues: CASSLGALDRGHQPQHF. For the CDR3, the DNA is TGCGCCAGCAGCTTGGGGGCTTTGGACAGGGGGCATCAGCCCCAGCATTTT.

This chain links TRBV2 with TRBJ1-6, with D maybe TRBD1 (5 bases). The germline V gene has CDR1 SNHLY and CDR2 FYNNEI. The V end was cut by 0 bases, the J end by 7 bases, with 10 bases between. The length of the CDR3 is 15 residues. The chain's CDR3 is CASSEAQAGNSPLHF. Here the CDR3 DNA reads TGTGCCAGCAGTGAAGCGCAGGCAGGGAATTCACCCCTCCACTTT.

This clone was recorded once. This chain links TRBV7-2 with TRBJ2-1, with D possibly matching TRBD1 (6 bases). The CDR3 is 11 amino acids. Germline V lookup: CDR1 SGHTA, CDR2 FQGNSA. V lost 9 bases to trimming and J lost 4 bases, with 7 bases between them. CDR3 DNA: TGTGCCAGTACAGGGTACAATGAGCAGTTCTTC. This encodes CASTGYNEQFF.

The chain is built from TRBV2 and TRBJ2-3, with TRBD1 as a possible D gene (5 bases). In germline, CDR1 is SNHLY, CDR2 FYNNEI. Trimming left V 4 bases short and J 1 base short, with 12 bases between. CDR3 length: 15 amino acids. CDR3 residues: CASSVGRAGTDTQYF. The CDR3, as DNA: TGTGCCAGCAGTGTAGGCAGGGCGGGCACAGATACGCAGTATTTT.

The rearrangement joins TRBV5-1 to TRBJ1-2, with 12 bases aligning to TRBD1. Germline V gene lookup returns CDR1 SGHRS and CDR2 YFSETQ. Unmatched junction bases numbered 5, after V lost 0 bases and J lost 8 bases. This CDR3 contains 15 residues. DNA of the CDR3: TGCGCCAGCAGCTTGGCCGGGACAGGGGGCGAAGGCTACACCTTC. Its translation is CASSLAGTGGEGYTF.

The rearrangement uses TRBV29-1 and TRBJ1-2; 7 bases align to TRBD1. V lost 5 bases and J lost 3; bases outside the gene matches: 0. CDR1 SQVTM and CDR2 ANQGSEA come from the germline V gene. The CDR3 spans 11 residues. CDR3 region: CSVQGDYGYTF. DNA for the CDR3: TGCAGCGTTCAGGGGGACTATGGCTACACCTTC. Filled out from reference TRBV29-1 and TRBJ1-2, the complete variable domain reads SAVISQKPSRDICQRGTSLTIQCQVDSQVTMMFWYRQQPGQSLTLIATANQGSEATYESGFVIDKFPISRPNLTFSTLTVSNMSPEDSSIYLCSVQGDYGYTFGSGTRLTVV.

The rearrangement joins TRBV5-1 to TRBJ2-6; a weak D match, TRBD1 (5 bases). The germline CDR1 and CDR2 sequences are SGHRS and YFSETQ. V lost 0 bases, J lost 2 bases, and 6 bases lay in between. This CDR3 is built from 15 residues. The CDR3 protein is CASSLEGTGANVLTF. The CDR3 DNA reads as TGCGCCAGCAGCTTGGAGGGGACTGGGGCCAACGTCCTGACTTTC.

The table lists this clone with a count of one. The V call is TRBV2, the J call TRBJ1-5, with 7 bases aligning to TRBD1. Germline V gene lookup returns CDR1 SNHLY and CDR2 FYNNEI. V shed 5 bases, J shed 6 bases, and the junction held 7 bases outside the gene matches. The CDR3 runs to 14 residues. The CDR3 DNA reads as TGTGCCAGCAGTCGTACAGGGGCCAGTCAGCCCCAGCATTTT. Translation: CASSRTGASQPQHF.

The chain links TRBV5-5 to TRBJ2-1; D might be TRBD1 (6 bases). Trimming removed 0 bases from V and 8 bases from J, with 15 bases in between. This CDR3 region has 15 residues. Per the germline V gene, CDR1 is SGHKS and CDR2 is YYEKEE (reference sequence). CDR3 DNA sequence: TGTGCCAGCAGCTTGGGGACAGCTTCGGTAGATGAGCAGTTCTTC. Translated: CASSLGTASVDEQFF.

Only a few counts were recorded for this clone. CDR3 coding DNA: TGTGCCAGCATACAGGGATCCCTCTCCTACGAGCAGTACTTC. Amino acids: CASIQGSLSYEQYF. The V call is TRBV28, the J call TRBJ2-7, with D possibly being TRBD1 (6 bases). CDR3 size: 14 residues. Germline V gene lookup returns CDR1 MDHEN and CDR2 SYDVKM. V was clipped by 7 bases and J by 0 bases, with 13 bases between them.

Note on this clone: Other DNA variants within this sample encode the same CDR3. This rearrangement joins TRBV6-2 or TRBV6-3 to TRBJ2-7; 12 bases line up with TRBD2. Trimming at V came to 5 bases and at J to 2 bases, leaving 1 base not matched to a gene. The germline gives CDR1 MNHEY, CDR2 SVGEGT. The CDR3 totals 14 residues. The DNA of the CDR3 is TGTGCCAGCAGTCTAGCGGGGGGGACCTACGAGCAGTACTTC. Translation gives CASSLAGGTYEQYF.

The V call is TRBV20-1, the J call TRBJ2-1; D ambiguous. The CDR3 loop spans 11 amino acids. Germline CDR1 reads DFQATT; CDR2 reads SNEGSKA (reference sequence). V lost 3 bases and J 7 bases, leaving 7 bases between the germline ends. The CDR3 protein is CSARRRNEQFF. The CDR3 DNA follows: TGCAGTGCTAGGAGGCGGAATGAGCAGTTCTTC.

This chain joins TRBV7-6 and TRBJ2-5; 7 bases agree with TRBD1. The V gene end was trimmed by 6 bases and the J gene end by 5 bases; junction bases not matched to a gene: 9. The CDR3 has 14 residues. The germline gives CDR1 SGHVS, CDR2 FNYEAQ. CDR3 coding DNA: TGTGCCAGCAGTTTACAGGGGCGCTGGGAGACCCAGTACTTC. It yields the protein CASSLQGRWETQYF.

The rearrangement joins TRBV28 to TRBJ2-7; 9 bases fit TRBD2. This CDR3 is built from 13 residues. The germline V gene has CDR1 MDHEN and CDR2 SYDVKM. Trimming at V came to 3 bases and at J to 5 bases, leaving 2 bases not matched to a gene. The CDR3 here is CASSLSGRNEQYF. In DNA form, the CDR3 reads TGTGCCAGCAGTTTGAGCGGGAGGAACGAGCAGTACTTC.

The chain is built from TRBV27 and TRBJ1-3; tentatively, D is TRBD1 (5 bases). CDR1 MNHEY and CDR2 SMNVEV come from the germline V gene (reference sequence). The CDR3 loop spans 13 amino acids. V was cut by 8 bases and J by 6 bases, with 14 bases left in between. The CDR3 region has the DNA TGTGCCAGCGGACCCTGGGGGGTAAACACCATATATTTT. Translating it yields CASGPWGVNTIYF.

V is TRBV11-2 and J is TRBJ2-7, with 7 bases identical to TRBD1. The CDR3 spans 13 residues. Looked up from germline, CDR1 is SGHAT and CDR2 is FQNNGV. The V and J ends lost 2 bases and 5 bases, in that order; junction bases with no gene match: 3. CDR3 protein: CASSLTGAHEQYF. The CDR3 DNA is TGTGCCAGCAGCTTAACAGGGGCCCACGAGCAGTACTTC.

This chain links TRBV28 with TRBJ1-5; no clear D. The CDR3 covers 13 residues. CDR1 is MDHEN and CDR2 is SYDVKM in the germline V gene. Trimming cost V 7 bases and J 10 bases, with 17 bases left between them. CDR3 sequence: CASNGQTIIPQHF. In DNA form, the CDR3 reads TGTGCCAGCAATGGGCAGACAATCATCCCCCAGCATTTT.

The DNA of the CDR3 is TGTGCCAGCAGCGTAGGCCCCCCGGGGACCGGGGAGCTGTTTTTT. It specifies CASSVGPPGTGELFF. J is TRBJ2-2 and V is TRBV9; TRBD2 might be the D (5 bases). Germline lookup yields CDR1 SGDLS and CDR2 YYNGEE. V lost 0 bases to trimming and J lost 5 bases, with 11 bases between them. This CDR3 contains 15 residues.

This chain connects TRBV9 to TRBJ2-7; tentatively, D is TRBD1 (7 bases). CDR1 and CDR2 from the germline V gene are SGDLS and YYNGEE. The germline V and J ends were trimmed by 3 bases and 6 bases, with 13 bases remaining between them. The CDR3 is made up of 13 amino acids. As DNA, the CDR3 is TGTGCCAGCAGCGGCAACAGGGGAGGCGAGCAGTACTTC. Its protein product is CASSGNRGGEQYF.

This rearrangement joins TRBV30 to TRBJ2-1; the D gene is possibly TRBD2 (6 bases). Deletions cut 2 bases from V and 5 bases from J, with 10 bases between. CDR3 size: 13 residues. Germline CDR1 is GTSNPN and CDR2 is SVGIG (reference sequence). CDR3 sequence (DNA): TGTGCCTGGAGTTCGGGGGTTCACAATGAGCAGTTCTTC. Protein: CAWSSGVHNEQFF.

This chain connects TRBV30 to TRBJ2-7; D is possibly TRBD1 (5 bases). From germline, CDR1 is GTSNPN and CDR2 SVGIG (reference sequence). The CDR3 spans 14 residues. Trimming cost V 4 bases and J 4 bases, with 17 bases left between them. CDR3 nucleotide sequence: TGTGCCTGGAAAGAACCTGGACAACCATACGAGCAGTACTTC. Protein sequence: CAWKEPGQPYEQYF.

CDR3 sequence reads: CAIRQSGSYNEQFF. The CDR3 DNA is TGTGCCATCAGACAAAGCGGGAGCTACAATGAGCAGTTCTTC. The chain is built from TRBV10-3 and TRBJ2-1; 8 bases are shared with TRBD2. CDR3 length: 14 residues. V was pared by 6 bases and J by 3 bases, with 4 bases of the junction left unmatched. Germline values: CDR1 ENHRY, CDR2 SYGVKD.

This clone was recorded a few times. This sequence joins TRBV6-5 and TRBJ1-1, with 7 bases matching TRBD1. The CDR3 is 15 amino acids. Per germline, CDR1 MNHEY and CDR2 SVGAGI. The J segment lost 5 bases and the V segment lost 6 bases, leaving 12 bases of the junction unmatched. CDR3 bases: TGTGCCAGCAGGGGACGACAGGGTATGGGGACTGAAGCTTTCTTT. Translated, it gives CASRGRQGMGTEAFF.

The rearrangement joins TRBV15 to TRBJ1-6; D not certain. V lost 5 bases to trimming and J lost 7 bases, with 12 bases between them. The CDR3 is made up of 14 amino acids. CDR1 LNHNV and CDR2 YYDKDF come from the germline V gene (reference sequence). CDR3 in amino acids: CATSSGESNSPLHF. CDR3 DNA: TGTGCCACCAGCTCCGGGGAGAGCAATTCACCCCTCCACTTT.

CDR3 in amino acids: CATSDQGLGYTF. The DNA of the CDR3 is TGTGCCACCAGTGATCAGGGGCTTGGCTACACCTTC. The V and J genes are TRBV24-1 and TRBJ1-2, with D tentatively TRBD1 (6 bases). The germline V gene encodes CDR1 KGHDR and CDR2 SFDVKD. CDR3 length equals 12 residues. V was cut by 3 bases and J by 7 bases, with 8 bases left in between.